This is a list of T cell receptor beta chains from one sample in a study of CD8+CD57+ T cells in acquired aplastic anemia. Each CDR3 protein gets one entry after TCRdb re-called the reads with MiXCR. The table has roughly 130,000 distinct CDR3 sequences, about 48% seen once; the top ten hold 2% to 3%. The material sequenced was sorted CD4+, CD8+, or CD8+CD57+ T cells (not recorded which) from PBMCs. These receptors were taken from a human donor in good health, serving as a control. CDR3s include the opening cysteine and the closing phenylalanine or tryptophan. Fields, in order: J gene, V gene, clone size, D gene, CDR3 protein, CDR3 DNA. A D gene is named only where the DNA matches it firmly. Size values are once, few and many counts, or a class for expanded clones, and some rows have none.

j_gene: TRBJ2-4; v_gene: TRBV2; abundance: many; d_gene: TRBD2; CDR3aa: CASSPASGGGKNIQYF; CDR3nt: TGTGCCAGCAGTCCTGCTAGCGGGGGGGGCAAAAACATTCAGTACTTC
j_gene: TRBJ1-1; v_gene: TRBV12-3/TRBV12-4; abundance: .; d_gene: .; CDR3aa: CASSRDLITEAFF; CDR3nt: TGTGCCAGCAGCCGTGACCTAATCACTGAAGCTTTCTTT
j_gene: TRBJ2-3; v_gene: TRBV20-1; abundance: few; d_gene: TRBD2; CDR3aa: CSATKPSGGADTQYF; CDR3nt: TGCAGTGCAACAAAACCTAGCGGGGGGGCAGATACGCAGTACTTT
j_gene: TRBJ1-2; v_gene: TRBV14; abundance: many; d_gene: .; CDR3aa: CASSWGGNYGYTF; CDR3nt: TGTGCCAGCAGCTGGGGAGGGAACTATGGCTACACCTTC
j_gene: TRBJ1-5; v_gene: TRBV19; abundance: many; d_gene: .; CDR3aa: CASSISNGQPQHF; CDR3nt: TGTGCCAGTAGTATATCCAACGGCCAGCCCCAGCATTTT
j_gene: TRBJ2-1; v_gene: TRBV29-1; abundance: many; d_gene: .; CDR3aa: CSVEYNEQFF; CDR3nt: TGCAGCGTTGAATACAATGAGCAGTTCTTC
j_gene: TRBJ2-7; v_gene: TRBV2; abundance: .; d_gene: TRBD1; CDR3aa: CASSRGGQSYEQYF; CDR3nt: TGTGCCAGCAGTAGAGGGGGACAGTCCTACGAGCAGTACTTC
j_gene: TRBJ2-1; v_gene: TRBV19; abundance: few; d_gene: TRBD1; CDR3aa: CASSLTGGNEQFF; CDR3nt: TGTGCCAGTAGTTTGACAGGGGGCAATGAGCAGTTCTTC
j_gene: TRBJ1-4; v_gene: TRBV19; abundance: few; d_gene: .; CDR3aa: CASSIKTGGFNEKLFF; CDR3nt: TGTGCCAGTAGTATAAAGACGGGGGGCTTTAATGAAAAACTGTTTTTT
j_gene: TRBJ1-2; v_gene: TRBV25-1; abundance: .; d_gene: .; CDR3aa: CASTSDPYGYTF; CDR3nt: TGTGCCAGCACATCAGACCCCTATGGCTACACCTTC
j_gene: TRBJ2-5; v_gene: TRBV7-2; abundance: .; d_gene: .; CDR3aa: CASSLGSGETQYF; CDR3nt: TGTGCCAGCAGCTTGGGTAGCGGAGAGACCCAGTACTTC
j_gene: TRBJ2-3; v_gene: TRBV20-1; abundance: .; d_gene: TRBD2; CDR3aa: CSARTLAGGNTDTQYF; CDR3nt: TGCAGTGCTAGAACACTAGCGGGGGGAAACACAGATACGCAGTATTTT
j_gene: TRBJ2-2; v_gene: TRBV20-1; abundance: .; d_gene: TRBD2; CDR3aa: CSATAGGKRTGELFF; CDR3nt: TGCAGTGCTACAGCGGGGGGCAAAAGAACCGGGGAGCTGTTTTTT
j_gene: TRBJ2-7; v_gene: TRBV2; abundance: .; d_gene: TRBD1; CDR3aa: CASTLNLPGGYYEQYF; CDR3nt: TGTGCCAGCACCCTAAACCTCCCAGGGGGATACTACGAGCAGTACTTC
j_gene: TRBJ2-7; v_gene: TRBV12-3/TRBV12-4; abundance: many; d_gene: TRBD2; CDR3aa: CASRPPSGGTSSYEQYF; CDR3nt: TGTGCCAGCAGGCCCCCTAGCGGGGGGACTAGCTCCTACGAGCAGTACTTC
j_gene: TRBJ1-1; v_gene: TRBV10-2; abundance: .; d_gene: TRBD1; CDR3aa: CASNPPGTGVTEAFF; CDR3nt: TGTGCCAGCAATCCTCCCGGGACAGGGGTCACTGAAGCTTTCTTT
j_gene: TRBJ1-2; v_gene: TRBV6-2/TRBV6-3; abundance: .; d_gene: .; CDR3aa: CASARGIYGYTF; CDR3nt: TGTGCCAGCGCCAGGGGAATCTATGGCTACACCTTC
j_gene: TRBJ2-7; v_gene: TRBV13; abundance: .; d_gene: TRBD1; CDR3aa: CASSLGQRGEQYF; CDR3nt: TGTGCCAGCAGCTTGGGACAGAGGGGCGAGCAGTACTTC
j_gene: TRBJ1-1; v_gene: TRBV7-3; abundance: .; d_gene: .; CDR3aa: CASSLTGEAFF; CDR3nt: TGTGCCAGCAGCTTAACCGGGGAAGCTTTCTTT
j_gene: TRBJ2-7; v_gene: TRBV10-2; abundance: .; d_gene: .; CDR3aa: CASSESRYEQYF; CDR3nt: TGCGCCAGCAGTGAGTCGAGATACGAGCAGTACTTC
j_gene: TRBJ1-3; v_gene: TRBV30; abundance: .; d_gene: .; CDR3aa: CAWINRFSSGGNTIYF; CDR3nt: TGTGCCTGGATTAACAGGTTCTCGTCTGGAGGAAACACCATATATTTT
j_gene: TRBJ1-1; v_gene: TRBV9; abundance: .; d_gene: .; CDR3aa: CASSPEGWLTEAFF; CDR3nt: TGTGCCAGCAGCCCAGAGGGTTGGCTAACTGAAGCTTTCTTT
j_gene: TRBJ1-5; v_gene: TRBV20-1; abundance: .; d_gene: .; CDR3aa: CSARKGIDQPQHF; CDR3nt: TGCAGTGCTAGGAAGGGTATTGATCAGCCCCAGCATTTT
j_gene: TRBJ2-7; v_gene: TRBV10-1; abundance: few; d_gene: TRBD2; CDR3aa: CASSGGSAGDSYEQYF; CDR3nt: TGCGCCAGCAGTGGTGGATCAGCGGGGGACTCCTACGAGCAGTACTTC
j_gene: TRBJ1-1; v_gene: TRBV10-3; abundance: once; d_gene: TRBD1; CDR3aa: CAISTGTGGNTEAFF; CDR3nt: TGTGCCATCAGCACTGGGACAGGCGGTAACACTGAAGCTTTCTTT
j_gene: TRBJ1-2; v_gene: TRBV20-1; abundance: many; d_gene: .; CDR3aa: CSAGRGGGYGYTF; CDR3nt: TGCAGTGCTGGGAGGGGGGGTGGTTATGGCTACACCTTC
j_gene: TRBJ2-1; v_gene: TRBV19; abundance: .; d_gene: .; CDR3aa: CASSPGLNEQFF; CDR3nt: TGTGCCAGCAGTCCCGGGCTGAATGAGCAGTTCTTC
j_gene: TRBJ2-7; v_gene: TRBV10-3; abundance: medium-sized; d_gene: .; CDR3aa: CAIKGDPYEQYF; CDR3nt: TGTGCCATCAAGGGGGATCCCTACGAGCAGTACTTC
j_gene: TRBJ1-2; v_gene: TRBV11-1; abundance: many; d_gene: TRBD1; CDR3aa: CASSTRDRVDGYTF; CDR3nt: TGTGCCAGCAGCACCCGGGACAGGGTGGATGGCTACACCTTC
j_gene: TRBJ1-6; v_gene: TRBV6-4; abundance: many; d_gene: .; CDR3aa: CASSEINGTLDNSPLHF; CDR3nt: TGTGCCAGCAGTGAGATCAACGGAACCTTAGATAATTCACCCCTCCACTTT
j_gene: TRBJ1-5; v_gene: TRBV10-3; abundance: .; d_gene: .; CDR3aa: CASSCQRPEGNQPQHF; CDR3nt: TGTGCCAGCAGTTGCCAACGACCTGAGGGCAATCAGCCCCAGCATTTT
j_gene: TRBJ2-2; v_gene: TRBV7-3; abundance: .; d_gene: .; CDR3aa: CASSSQGTPTGELFF; CDR3nt: TGTGCCAGCAGCTCCCAGGGGACACCTACCGGGGAGCTGTTTTTT
j_gene: TRBJ1-2; v_gene: TRBV20-1; abundance: few; d_gene: .; CDR3aa: CSARVDGTEALRNYGYTF; CDR3nt: TGCAGTGCTAGAGTGGACGGGACGGAAGCTCTTAGAAACTATGGCTACACCTTC
j_gene: TRBJ2-7; v_gene: TRBV24-1; abundance: .; d_gene: .; CDR3aa: CATSEDGEF; CDR3nt: TGTGCCACCAGTGAAGATGGAGAGTTC
j_gene: TRBJ1-2; v_gene: TRBV19; abundance: .; d_gene: TRBD1; CDR3aa: CASSIVGTGGKSGYTF; CDR3nt: TGTGCCAGTAGTATAGTGGGGACAGGGGGCAAGAGTGGCTACACCTTC
j_gene: TRBJ2-7; v_gene: TRBV2; abundance: few; d_gene: .; CDR3aa: CASSEGGSHQNEQYF; CDR3nt: TGTGCCAGCAGTGAAGGAGGTAGTCACCAAAACGAGCAGTACTTC
j_gene: TRBJ2-2; v_gene: TRBV4-3; abundance: .; d_gene: .; CDR3aa: CASSQDPGDGGELFF; CDR3nt: TGCGCCAGCAGCCAAGATCCGGGGGACGGCGGGGAGCTGTTTTTT
j_gene: TRBJ1-4; v_gene: TRBV20-1; abundance: many; d_gene: TRBD1; CDR3aa: CSAVQGGANEKLFF; CDR3nt: TGCAGTGCTGTACAGGGGGGGGCTAATGAAAAACTGTTTTTT
j_gene: TRBJ2-3; v_gene: TRBV11-1; abundance: .; d_gene: .; CDR3aa: CASSLGAGSTDTQYF; CDR3nt: TGTGCCAGCAGCTTAGGGGCTGGGAGCACAGATACGCAGTATTTT
j_gene: TRBJ2-7; v_gene: TRBV7-6; abundance: few; d_gene: .; CDR3aa: CASSLGRQSSYEQYF; CDR3nt: TGTGCCAGCAGCTTAGGGAGACAGAGCTCCTACGAGCAGTACTTC
j_gene: TRBJ2-5; v_gene: TRBV29-1; abundance: .; d_gene: TRBD1; CDR3aa: CSVAPLGGQGAETQYF; CDR3nt: TGCAGCGTTGCCCCTTTAGGGGGACAGGGCGCGGAGACCCAGTACTTC
j_gene: TRBJ2-3; v_gene: TRBV10-3; abundance: .; d_gene: TRBD2; CDR3aa: CAISESRGSGGGDTQYF; CDR3nt: TGTGCCATCAGTGAAAGTCGGGGTAGCGGGGGGGGAGATACGCAGTATTTT
j_gene: TRBJ2-3; v_gene: TRBV24-1; abundance: few; d_gene: .; CDR3aa: CATSAPQGVGSTDTQYF; CDR3nt: TGTGCCACCAGTGCCCCGCAGGGTGTCGGGAGCACAGATACGCAGTATTTT
j_gene: TRBJ1-1; v_gene: TRBV10-3; abundance: many; d_gene: .; CDR3aa: CAIKDFERGTEAFF; CDR3nt: TGTGCCATCAAGGATTTTGAACGGGGCACTGAAGCTTTCTTT
j_gene: TRBJ1-1; v_gene: TRBV7-9; abundance: many; d_gene: .; CDR3aa: CASSEINQRQAEAFF; CDR3nt: TGTGCCAGCAGCGAGATAAACCAGCGACAGGCTGAAGCTTTCTTT
j_gene: TRBJ2-1; v_gene: TRBV12-3/TRBV12-4; abundance: many; d_gene: .; CDR3aa: CASSFGQGSYNEQFF; CDR3nt: TGTGCCAGCAGTTTTGGGCAGGGCTCCTACAATGAGCAGTTCTTC
j_gene: TRBJ2-4; v_gene: TRBV6-2/TRBV6-3; abundance: few; d_gene: .; CDR3aa: CASSYAPGRPLAKNIQYF; CDR3nt: TGTGCCAGCAGTTACGCCCCGGGGCGGCCACTAGCCAAAAACATTCAGTACTTC
j_gene: TRBJ2-7; v_gene: TRBV5-1; abundance: .; d_gene: .; CDR3aa: CASSLGGSEQYF; CDR3nt: TGCGCCAGCAGCCTGGGGGGAAGTGAGCAGTACTTC
j_gene: TRBJ2-2; v_gene: TRBV9; abundance: .; d_gene: TRBD1; CDR3aa: CASSVGQGWELFF; CDR3nt: TGTGCCAGCAGCGTAGGACAGGGCTGGGAGCTGTTTTTT
j_gene: TRBJ2-5; v_gene: TRBV20-1; abundance: .; d_gene: .; CDR3aa: CSASLQAQYF; CDR3nt: TGCAGTGCTAGCTTACAGGCCCAGTACTTC
j_gene: TRBJ1-1; v_gene: TRBV2; abundance: few; d_gene: .; CDR3aa: CASSEAGSTRRGTEAFF; CDR3nt: TGTGCCAGCAGTGAAGCGGGATCGACCCGGCGGGGTACTGAAGCTTTCTTT
j_gene: TRBJ1-1; v_gene: TRBV7-9; abundance: .; d_gene: .; CDR3aa: CASSLVGEAFF; CDR3nt: TGTGCCAGCAGCTTAGTAGGGGAAGCTTTCTTT